A single sample gave rise to the 5 T cell receptor beta chains below, sequenced in a study of glioma-infiltrating T cells. The iRepertoire nested amplicon-rescue multiplex PCR amplified TCR alpha and beta CDR3s from RNA. TCRdb independently ran MiXCR on the multiplex PCR reads; one entry per CDR3 protein. The sample has some 110,000 distinct CDR3 sequences; approximately 25% are singletons. Source material: glioma tissue, nonneoplastic brain tissue, or PBMCs (not recorded which). These receptors came from a human donor with low-grade glioma or glioblastoma, undergoing nonglioma brain surgery, or in good health (not recorded which).

The chain is built from TRBV5-1 and TRBJ2-2, with 8 bases aligning to TRBD2. Germline assignment: CDR1 SGHRS and CDR2 YFSETQ. The CDR3 contains 15 residues. The V and J ends lost 2 bases and 3 bases, in that order; junction bases with no gene match: 3. The CDR3 loop is CASSLRAGDTGELFF. The CDR3 coding sequence is TGCGCCAGCAGCTTACGAGCGGGAGACACCGGGGAGCTGTTTTTT.

V and J are TRBV5-5 and TRBJ2-1, with D maybe TRBD2 (5 bases). The germline CDR1 and CDR2 sequences are SGHKS and YYEKEE (reference sequence). The CDR3 runs 14 residues. The V end lost 1 base, the J end lost 5 bases, and 10 bases lay between the germline ends. The CDR3 sequence: CASSLTRSNNEQFF. The CDR3, as DNA: TGTGCCAGCAGCTTGACTAGATCAAACAATGAGCAGTTCTTC. Full variable domain (remainder filled in from reference TRBV5-5 and TRBJ2-1): DAGVTQSPTHLIKTRGQQVTLRCSPISGHKSVSWYQQVLGQGPQFIFQYYEKEERGRGNFPDRFSARQFPNYSSELNVNALLLGDSALYLCASSLTRSNNEQFFGPGTRLTVL.

In this sample, this clonotype turned up many times. V and J are TRBV6-6 and TRBJ1-1; unclear D gene. The V and J ends lost 2 bases and 0 bases respectively, with 10 bases between them. The CDR3 sequence is 15 residues long. From germline, CDR1 is MNHNY and CDR2 SVGAGI (reference sequence). CDR3 loop: CASSYDGDMNTEAFF. The CDR3, as DNA: TGTGCCAGCAGTTACGACGGAGACATGAACACTGAAGCTTTCTTT.

The J gene is TRBJ2-1, the V gene TRBV6-6; possibly TRBD1 for D (5 bases). Trimming removed 7 bases from V and 8 bases from J, with 15 bases in between. CDR1 and CDR2 from the germline V gene are MNHNY and SVGAGI (reference sequence). The CDR3 has 13 amino acids. CDR3 DNA: TGTGCCAGCATGACATGGGGCCAGGATGAGCAGTTCTTC. Translation: CASMTWGQDEQFF.

This clonotype was counted ten times or more. The CDR3 nucleotides are TGTGCCAGCAGCTCTACTAGCGGGAGGGACAATGAGCAGTTCTTC. Translating it yields CASSSTSGRDNEQFF. The chain couples TRBV7-3 to TRBJ2-1; 13 bases map to TRBD2. The CDR3 sequence is 15 residues long. The V gene's germline CDR1 is SGHTA and CDR2 FQGTGA. The V gene end was trimmed by 4 bases and the J gene end by 5 bases; junction bases not matched to a gene: 2.